This is a list of T cell receptor beta chains from one sample in a study of immune characterization of retroperitoneal liposarcoma. TCRdb recomputed calls from the PCR reads with MiXCR, one row per CDR3 protein. The data show around 19,000 distinct CDR3 sequences, under 45% seen once. Sequences were obtained from blood. The receptors shown here come from a male donor with retroperitoneal liposarcoma. The CDR3 runs from the conserved cysteine through the conserved F or W. D genes are given only for firm matches. The size of a clone is reported for some rows only, either as once, few or many, or as a class for expanded clones.

TRBV6-1	NA	few	TRBJ2-3	TGTGCCAGCAGACGCGGACTAGGGGGTTCGGATACGCAGTATTTT	CASRRGLGGSDTQYF
TRBV12-3/TRBV12-4	NA	few	TRBJ2-5	TGTGCCAGCGCGCCCATCACTTCCCTTGAGGAGACCCAGTACTTC	CASAPITSLEETQYF
TRBV6-1	TRBD2	NA	TRBJ2-7	TGTGCCAGCAGCTTAGGGGCTAGCGGCTACAATGAGCAGTACTTC	CASSLGASGYNEQYF
TRBV7-6	NA	medium-sized	TRBJ2-1	TGTGCCAGCAGCCCCCCTTTCGGGCGGGGCGAGGGGGAGACCCAGTTCTTC	CASSPPFGRGEGETQFF
TRBV6-2/TRBV6-3	NA	NA	TRBJ2-2	TGTGCCAGCAGTTACCAGGAGACCGGGGAGCTGTTTTTT	CASSYQETGELFF
TRBV7-8	NA	once	TRBJ2-1	TGTGCCAGCACCCAGAACCGGGACAATGAGCAGTTCTTC	CASTQNRDNEQFF
TRBV6-6	NA	NA	TRBJ2-3	TGTGCCAGCAGTTCACGAAGGACAGATACGCAGTATTTT	CASSSRRTDTQYF
TRBV12-5	TRBD1	NA	TRBJ2-2	TGTGCTAGTGGTTTCGTCGGGACAGGGAAAACGGGGGAGCTGTTTTTT	CASGFVGTGKTGELFF
TRBV7-2	NA	many	TRBJ2-5	TGTGCCAGCAGCTTAGATGGGGGCGGGAAGACCCAGTACTTC	CASSLDGGGKTQYF
TRBV7-8	NA	NA	TRBJ2-5	TGTGCCAGCACCTTAGGGGGGGGGCAAGAGACCCAGTACTTC	CASTLGGGQETQYF
TRBV6-1	NA	few	TRBJ2-7	TGTGCCAGCAGTTACGACCCGGGACGGCGCTACGAGCAGTACTTC	CASSYDPGRRYEQYF
TRBV7-2	TRBD2	NA	TRBJ2-3	TGTGCCAGCAGCGCGGGACTAGCGGGGAACACCCAGTACTTT	CASSAGLAGNTQYF
TRBV7-2	NA	medium-sized	TRBJ2-1	TGTGCCAGCAGCTTAGAATATACCTCCTACAATGAGCAGTTCTTC	CASSLEYTSYNEQFF
TRBV12-3/TRBV12-4	NA	many	TRBJ1-4	TGTGCCAGCAGTCGAGGGGCTAATGAAAAACTGTTTTTT	CASSRGANEKLFF
TRBV6-1	TRBD1	medium-sized	TRBJ2-1	TGTGCCAGCAGTGAATATAACTGGGGACAGGGCTCCTACGAGCAGTTCTTC	CASSEYNWGQGSYEQFF
TRBV5-4	NA	few	TRBJ2-1	TGTGCCAGCAGTGTCCGGTCTGAGCAGTTCTTC	CASSVRSEQFF
TRBV6-1	NA	many	TRBJ2-1	TGTGCCACATCCCCCGGAGGCTACGAGCAGTTCTTC	CATSPGGYEQFF
TRBV11-3	TRBD2	NA	TRBJ2-1	TGTGCCAGCAGCTTAGAATTAGCGGGAGACGGCGATGAGCAGTTCTTC	CASSLELAGDGDEQFF
TRBV4-1	NA	few	TRBJ2-1	TGCGCCAGCAGCCAAGGCCTGGGGAGGACGGCGAGCTCCTACAATGAGCAGTTCTTC	CASSQGLGRTASSYNEQFF
TRBV7-2	TRBD2	NA	TRBJ2-5	TGTGCCAGCAGCTTAGGGGGGGGGGGGGAGACCCAGTACTTC	CASSLGGGGETQYF
TRBV6-1	TRBD2	many	TRBJ2-7	TGTGCCAGCACCCCCAGGGTCGGGGGGGACGAGCAGTACTTC	CASTPRVGGDEQYF
TRBV7-6	TRBD2	NA	TRBJ2-7	TGTGCCAGCAGCACGACTAGCGGGAGGATCCACGAGCAGTACTTC	CASSTTSGRIHEQYF
TRBV5-3	NA	once	TRBJ2-3	TGTGCCAGCAGCCAGCGGGGCACAGATACGCAGTATTTT	CASSQRGTDTQYF
TRBV7-2	NA	NA	TRBJ2-7	TGTGCCAGCAGCCTCGCTTCCCCCTCCTACGAGCAGTACTTC	CASSLASPSYEQYF
TRBV7-2	TRBD1	many	TRBJ1-5	TGTGCCAGCAGCCTCACCGGGACAGGGGATCAGCCCCAGCATTTT	CASSLTGTGDQPQHF
TRBV12-3/TRBV12-4	TRBD1	few	TRBJ1-3	TGTGCCAGCAGTCTAGGGGGACAGCCCTCTGGAAACACCATATATTTT	CASSLGGQPSGNTIYF
TRBV7-9	TRBD2	NA	TRBJ2-1	TGTGCCAGCAGCACAGGGCTAGCGGGAAATGAGCAGTTCTTC	CASSTGLAGNEQFF
TRBV12-3/TRBV12-4	TRBD2	few	TRBJ2-1	TGTGCCAGCAGTTGGGGCGGGGCGGGAGAGGTTCATGAGCAGTTCTTC	CASSWGGAGEVHEQFF
TRBV6-1	NA	NA	TRBJ2-1	TGTGCCAACACGGGGACCGTACCCCCGGGGTTCTTC	CANTGTVPPGFF
TRBV4-3	TRBD2	NA	TRBJ2-1	TGCGCCAGCAGCCCTCTTGGCAGGGGACTAGCGCCGGCTGAGCAGTTCTTC	CASSPLGRGLAPAEQFF
TRBV6-1	NA	NA	TRBJ2-4	TGCGCCAGCAGTGAAGGTGGGACCCTGGAGACCCGGTACTTC	CASSEGGTLETRYF